This T cell receptor beta chain was documented in a study of tumor-infiltrating lymphocytes in primary liver carcinoma. CDR1 and CDR2 from the germline V gene are SQVTM and ANQGSEA. The length of the CDR3 is 16 residues. From unsorted bulk tissue weighing roughly 19-34 mg, DNA and RNA were co-extracted. Those sampled were patients whose primary liver carcinoma was treated by surgical resection. Study-level results: About 8-25% of top clones, no more, were shared by all five regions. The 250 largest clones made up significantly more of tumor than blood repertoires (p = 0.039). In tumor-adjacent and tumor-blood pairs, overlap was lower than in tumor region pairs.

Making TCR beta cDNA involved around 500 ng total RNA and a constant-region primer. Slightly modified ARM-PCR with three nested multiplex PCR rounds yielded TCR beta libraries. Researchers ran the first two PCR rounds for roughly 11 cycles each with TRBV1-TRBV30 forward primers and a C-beta reverse primer. TCRdb redid the calling of the multiplex PCR reads with MiXCR, one entry per CDR3 protein. The data hold 20,000 to 25,000 distinct CDR3 sequences, with roughly four fifths observed a single time. Comments on this clonotype: Its antigen is still unknown. In this CDR3 the conserved last residue, phenylalanine or tryptophan, is missing, so a read error is likely.

The source of this sequence is a woman aged 25 to 39 with primary liver carcinoma and hepatitis B virus infection. Sequenced material: liver tumor tissue from sampling region 5. Subset: tumor region T5, tumor centre. The chain carries TRBV29-1 and TRBJ2-3; TRBD2 matches 10 bases. In DNA, the CDR3 is TGCATCGCCTCCCGAGCTAGCGGGAGTAGATCAGATACGCAGTATTCT. It codes for CIASRASGSRSDTQYS.